Included here is one TCR beta chain sequence, with context. The entry originates in a study of shared clonotypes between healthy human individuals. Sequencing was performed with immunoSEQ multiplex PCR; in TCRdb, only in-frame clones are kept and a portion is missing. Seen here are 730,000 or so clones, 72% observed once, and the top ten hold 1.8%. The sequencing sample was made of memory CD4+ T cells sorted from blood. The subset denotes: CD45RA-negative fraction. This TCR came from a woman in her 30s in good health.

For the CDR3, the DNA is TGTGCCAGCAGCCGCAACACCGGGGAGCTGTTTTTT. Protein sequence: CASSRNTGELFF. The chain is built from TRBV11-2 and TRBJ2-2; D not resolved. Germline V lookup: CDR1 SGHAT, CDR2 FQNNGV. CDR3 length: 12 residues. The V end lost 5 bases, the J end lost 2 bases, and 3 bases lay between the germline ends.